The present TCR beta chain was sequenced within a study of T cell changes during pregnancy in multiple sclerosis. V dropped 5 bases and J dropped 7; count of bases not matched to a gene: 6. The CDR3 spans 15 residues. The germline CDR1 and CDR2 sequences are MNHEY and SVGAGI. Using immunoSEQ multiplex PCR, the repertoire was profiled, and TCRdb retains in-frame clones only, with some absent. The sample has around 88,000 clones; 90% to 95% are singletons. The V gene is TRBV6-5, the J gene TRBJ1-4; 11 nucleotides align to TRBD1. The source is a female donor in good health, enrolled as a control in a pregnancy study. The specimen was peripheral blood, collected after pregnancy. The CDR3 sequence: CASSRGQGAREKLFF. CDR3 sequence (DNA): TGTGCCAGCAGTCGCGGACAGGGGGCGCGTGAAAAACTGTTTTTT.